These T cell receptor beta chains were read from a single sample in a study of T-cell reconstitution after alpha-beta-depleted transplantation in children. TCRdb re-analysed the PCR reads in MiXCR, keeping a single row per CDR3 protein. The sample holds just under 550,000 distinct CDR3 sequences; 15% to 20% are singletons and the top ten take around 3.3%. Material: PBMCs from the stem cell graft donor, obtained from the stem cell graft. These receptors all stem from a human donor who donated a stem cell graft to a child with acute lymphoblastic leukemia. Each CDR3 is given with its conserved first and last residue. The order of the fields is D gene, V gene, clone size, J gene, CDR3 protein, CDR3 DNA. The D gene is left open where the match is weak. Not every row has a clone size; where given, it reads once, few, many or a size class.

>-|TRBV4-1|-|TRBJ2-7
CASSQVLLVVGERNYEQYF
TGCGCCAGCAGCCAAGTGTTGCTCGTAGTAGGAGAGCGGAACTACGAGCAGTACTTC
>-|TRBV12-3/TRBV12-4|few|TRBJ2-5
CASSLREYQETQYF
TGTGCCAGCAGTCTACGAGAGTATCAAGAGACCCAGTACTTC
>-|TRBV7-3|-|TRBJ2-3
CASSFQTDTDTQYF
TGTGCCAGCAGCTTTCAAACCGACACAGATACGCAGTATTTT
>-|TRBV12-3/TRBV12-4|few|TRBJ2-1
CASSAQYEQFF
TGTGCCAGCAGTGCTCAATATGAGCAGTTCTTC
>-|TRBV7-8|-|TRBJ2-7
CASSPSNSVDEQYF
TGTGCCAGCAGCCCATCGAACTCTGTGGACGAGCAGTACTTC
>-|TRBV12-3/TRBV12-4|-|TRBJ2-7
CASRGLSSSSYEQYF
TGTGCCAGCAGAGGACTCAGTTCGAGCTCCTACGAGCAGTACTTC
>-|TRBV5-1|few|TRBJ2-6
CASSFGGGKGPISGANVLTF
TGCGCCAGCAGCTTCGGCGGAGGTAAGGGACCAATCTCTGGGGCCAACGTCCTGACTTTC
>-|TRBV5-6|few|TRBJ2-5
CASSLVGTRYQETQYF
TGTGCCAGCAGCTTGGTGGGGACCCGGTACCAAGAGACCCAGTACTTC
>TRBD2|TRBV5-1|-|TRBJ2-7
CASRTLAGFSYEQYF
TGCGCCAGCCGAACACTAGCGGGATTCTCCTACGAGCAGTACTTC
>-|TRBV18|few|TRBJ2-3
CASSPPWRSADTQYF
TGTGCCAGCTCACCACCTTGGCGATCTGCCGATACGCAGTATTTT
>-|TRBV27|-|TRBJ2-7
CASSSSQAHYEQYF
TGTGCCAGCAGCTCCAGCCAGGCCCACTACGAGCAGTACTTC
>-|TRBV4-1|many|TRBJ2-1
CASSQDIERSSYNEQFF
TGCGCCAGCAGCCAAGATATAGAGCGCAGCTCCTACAATGAGCAGTTCTTC
>-|TRBV5-1|-|TRBJ2-4
CASSLPGTKNIQYF
TGCGCCAGCAGCTTGCCCGGGACCAAAAACATTCAGTACTTC
>TRBD2|TRBV28|few|TRBJ2-7
CASSNGLAGVYEQYF
TGTGCCAGCAGTAACGGGCTAGCGGGAGTTTACGAGCAGTACTTC
>-|TRBV12-3/TRBV12-4|few|TRBJ2-1
CASSPVGTYNEQFF
TGTGCCAGCAGTCCGGTGGGGACCTACAATGAGCAGTTCTTC